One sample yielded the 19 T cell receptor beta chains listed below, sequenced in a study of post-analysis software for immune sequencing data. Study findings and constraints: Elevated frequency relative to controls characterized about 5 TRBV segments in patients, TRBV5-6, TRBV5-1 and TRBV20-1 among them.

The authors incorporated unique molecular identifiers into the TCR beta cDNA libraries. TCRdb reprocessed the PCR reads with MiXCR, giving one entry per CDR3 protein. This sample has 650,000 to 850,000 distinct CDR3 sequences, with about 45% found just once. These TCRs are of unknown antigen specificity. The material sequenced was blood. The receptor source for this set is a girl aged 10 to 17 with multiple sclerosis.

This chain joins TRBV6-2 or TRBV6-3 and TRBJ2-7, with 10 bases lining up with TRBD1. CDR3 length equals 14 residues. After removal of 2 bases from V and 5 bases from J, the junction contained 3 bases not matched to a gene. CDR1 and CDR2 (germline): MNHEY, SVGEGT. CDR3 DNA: TGTGCCAGCAGTTACGGGACAGGGGCGGACGAGCAGTACTTC. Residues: CASSYGTGADEQYF.

CDR3 loop: CASSPTSGRDLETQYF. CDR3 DNA sequence: TGTGCCAGCAGTCCCACAAGCGGGAGAGACCTGGAGACCCAGTACTTC. This chain connects TRBV6-2 or TRBV6-3 to TRBJ2-7, with TRBD2 matching 8 bases. With the DNA end fitting TRBJ2-5 better, the J assignment may be wrong. There are 16 residues in the CDR3. Germline V gives CDR1 MNHEY, CDR2 SVGEGT.

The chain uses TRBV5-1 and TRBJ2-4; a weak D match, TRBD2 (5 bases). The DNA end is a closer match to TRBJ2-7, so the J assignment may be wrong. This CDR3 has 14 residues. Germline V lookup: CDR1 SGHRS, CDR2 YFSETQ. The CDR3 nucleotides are TGCGCCAGCAGCTCCCGAACGGTCGGGAACGAGCAGTACTTC. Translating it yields CASSSRTVGNEQYF.

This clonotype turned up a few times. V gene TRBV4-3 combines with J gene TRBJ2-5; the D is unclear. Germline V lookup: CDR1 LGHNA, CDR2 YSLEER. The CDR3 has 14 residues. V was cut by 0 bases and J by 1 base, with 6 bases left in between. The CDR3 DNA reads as TGCGCCAGCAGCCAAGATCCCGCCCAAGAGACCCAGTACTTC. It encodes CASSQDPAQETQYF.

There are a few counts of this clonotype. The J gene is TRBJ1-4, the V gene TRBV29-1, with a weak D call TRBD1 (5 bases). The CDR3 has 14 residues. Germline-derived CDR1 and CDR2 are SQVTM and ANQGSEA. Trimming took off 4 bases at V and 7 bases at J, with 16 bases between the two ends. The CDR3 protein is CSVATAQGREKLFF. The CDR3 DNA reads TGCAGCGTTGCGACGGCCCAGGGTCGTGAAAAACTGTTTTTT.

The CDR3 DNA is TGTGCCAGCAGTCCTTGGTACCAAGAGACCCAGTACTTC. It specifies CASSPWYQETQYF. The J gene is TRBJ2-5, the V gene TRBV27; D remains unclear. V lost 5 bases, J lost 0 bases, and 7 bases lay in between. CDR3 length: 13 amino acids. CDR1 is MNHEY, CDR2 SMNVEV, per germline (reference sequence).

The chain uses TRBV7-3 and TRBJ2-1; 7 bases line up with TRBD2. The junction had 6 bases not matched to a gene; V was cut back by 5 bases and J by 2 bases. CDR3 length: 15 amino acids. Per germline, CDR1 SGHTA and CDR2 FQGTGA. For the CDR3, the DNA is TGTGCCAGCAGCGTACCGGGACTACCCTACAATGAGCAGTTCTTC. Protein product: CASSVPGLPYNEQFF. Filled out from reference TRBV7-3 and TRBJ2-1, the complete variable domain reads GAGVSQTPSNKVTEKGKYVELRCDPISGHTALYWYRQSLGQGPEFLIYFQGTGAADDSGLPNDRFFAVRPEGSVSTLKIQRTERGDSAVYLCASSVPGLPYNEQFFGPGTRLTVL.

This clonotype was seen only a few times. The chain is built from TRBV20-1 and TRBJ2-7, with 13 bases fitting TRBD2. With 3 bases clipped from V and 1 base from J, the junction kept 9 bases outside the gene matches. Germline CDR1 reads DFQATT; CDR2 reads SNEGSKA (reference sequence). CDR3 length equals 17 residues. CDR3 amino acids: CSASKGLAGFRSYEQYF. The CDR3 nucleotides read TGCAGTGCTAGTAAGGGACTAGCGGGATTTAGGTCCTACGAGCAGTACTTC.

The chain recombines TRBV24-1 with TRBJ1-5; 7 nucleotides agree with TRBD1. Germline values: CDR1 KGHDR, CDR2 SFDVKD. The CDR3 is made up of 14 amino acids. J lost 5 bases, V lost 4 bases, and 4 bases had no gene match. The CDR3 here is CATSDPTGDQPQHF. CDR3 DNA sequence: TGTGCCACCAGTGACCCAACAGGGGATCAGCCCCAGCATTTT.

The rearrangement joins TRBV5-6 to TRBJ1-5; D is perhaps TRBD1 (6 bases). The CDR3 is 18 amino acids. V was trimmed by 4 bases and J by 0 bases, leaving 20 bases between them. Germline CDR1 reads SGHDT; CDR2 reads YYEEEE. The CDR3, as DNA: TGTGCCAGCAGCCAACTCAGGGGTGGGGATTATAGCAATCAGCCCCAGCATTTT. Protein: CASSQLRGGDYSNQPQHF.

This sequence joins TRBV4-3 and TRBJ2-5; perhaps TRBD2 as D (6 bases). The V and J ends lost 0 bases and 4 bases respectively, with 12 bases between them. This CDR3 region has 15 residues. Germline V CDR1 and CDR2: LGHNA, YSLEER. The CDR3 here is CASSQDGKEGETQYF. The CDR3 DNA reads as TGCGCCAGCAGCCAAGATGGAAAGGAGGGAGAGACCCAGTACTTC.

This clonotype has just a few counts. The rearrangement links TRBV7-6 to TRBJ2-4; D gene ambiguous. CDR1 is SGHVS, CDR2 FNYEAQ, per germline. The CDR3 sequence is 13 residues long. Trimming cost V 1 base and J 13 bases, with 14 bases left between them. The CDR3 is CASSLGPQDEQYF. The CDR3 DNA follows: TGTGCCAGCAGCTTAGGCCCCCAGGATGAGCAGTACTTC.

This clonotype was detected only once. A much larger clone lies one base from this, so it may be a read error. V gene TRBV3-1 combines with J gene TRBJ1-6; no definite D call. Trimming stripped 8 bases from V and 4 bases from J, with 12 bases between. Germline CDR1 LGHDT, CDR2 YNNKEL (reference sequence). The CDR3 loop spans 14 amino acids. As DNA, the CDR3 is TGTGCCAGCGGACCGGACGAATATAATTCACCCCTCCACTTT. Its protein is CASGPDEYNSPLHF.

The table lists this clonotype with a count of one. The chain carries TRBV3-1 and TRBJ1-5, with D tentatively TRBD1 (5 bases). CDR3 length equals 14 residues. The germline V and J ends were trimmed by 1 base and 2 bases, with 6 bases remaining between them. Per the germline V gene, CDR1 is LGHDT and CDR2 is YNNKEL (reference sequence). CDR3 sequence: CASSQGGRNQPQHF. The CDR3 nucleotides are TGTGCCAGCAGCCAAGGGGGCCGCAATCAGCCCCAGCATTTT. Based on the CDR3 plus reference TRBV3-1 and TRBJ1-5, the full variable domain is DTAVSQTPKYLVTQMGNDKSIKCEQNLGHDTMYWYKQDSKKFLKIMFSYNNKELIINETVPNRFSPKSPDKAHLNLHINSLELGDSAVYFCASSQGGRNQPQHFGDGTRLSIL.

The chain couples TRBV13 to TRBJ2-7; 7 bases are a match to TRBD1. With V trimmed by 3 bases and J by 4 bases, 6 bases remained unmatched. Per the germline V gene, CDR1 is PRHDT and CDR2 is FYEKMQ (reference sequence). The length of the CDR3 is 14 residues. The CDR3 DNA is TGTGCCAGCAGCTTGCGAGGGGGCGAGTACGAGCAGTACTTC. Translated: CASSLRGGEYEQYF.

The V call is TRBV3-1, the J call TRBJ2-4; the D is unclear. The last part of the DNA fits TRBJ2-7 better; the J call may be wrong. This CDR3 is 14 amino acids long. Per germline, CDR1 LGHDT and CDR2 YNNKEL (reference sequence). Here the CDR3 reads CASSQDVRWVEQYF. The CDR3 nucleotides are TGTGCCAGCAGCCAAGACGTCCGGTGGGTCGAGCAGTACTTC.

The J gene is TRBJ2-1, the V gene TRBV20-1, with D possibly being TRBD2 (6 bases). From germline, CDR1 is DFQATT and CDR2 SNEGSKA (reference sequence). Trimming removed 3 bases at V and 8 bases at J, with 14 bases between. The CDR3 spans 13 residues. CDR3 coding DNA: TGCAGTGCTAGCCGGGAGACGGGGGATGAGCAGTTCTTC. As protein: CSASRETGDEQFF.

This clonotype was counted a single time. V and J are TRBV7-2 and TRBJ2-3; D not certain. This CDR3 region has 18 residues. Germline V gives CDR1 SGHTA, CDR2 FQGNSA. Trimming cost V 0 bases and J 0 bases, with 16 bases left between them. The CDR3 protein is CASSLAWAIRRSTDTQYF. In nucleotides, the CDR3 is TGTGCCAGCAGCTTAGCGTGGGCGATTAGACGAAGCACAGATACGCAGTATTTT.

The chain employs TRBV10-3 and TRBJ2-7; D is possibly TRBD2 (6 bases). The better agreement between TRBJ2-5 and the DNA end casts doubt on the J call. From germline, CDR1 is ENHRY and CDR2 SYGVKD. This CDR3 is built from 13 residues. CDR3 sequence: CAISAGGGETQYF. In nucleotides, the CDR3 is TGTGCCATCAGTGCCGGTGGGGGGGAGACCCAGTACTTC.